These T cell receptor beta chains were read from a single sample in a study of shared clonotypes between healthy human individuals. Measured with immunoSEQ multiplex PCR; TCRdb has only the in-frame clones, and not every one. The data show millions of clones, approximately 94% seen once. The sequencing sample was made of naive CD8+ T cells from PBMCs. All receptors derive from a man between 18 and 29 years old in good health. Some clones in this sample may be carry-over from other donors' samples. Each CDR3 is given without its conserved first and last residue. Each record gives: V gene, D gene, CDR3 protein. A D gene is named only where the DNA matches it firmly.

V gene: TRBV7-9; D gene: -; CDR3 protein: ASSPRGQQETQY
V gene: TRBV11-3; D gene: TRBD2; CDR3 protein: ASSAGGPGDTQY
V gene: TRBV11-2; D gene: TRBD2; CDR3 protein: ASSRGLAVQETQY
V gene: TRBV15; D gene: -; CDR3 protein: ATSPMVGVGETQY
V gene: TRBV10-1; D gene: -; CDR3 protein: ASSEGTGEQY
V gene: TRBV4-3; D gene: -; CDR3 protein: ASSQNRGTPYGLAAYNEQF
V gene: TRBV6-1; D gene: -; CDR3 protein: ASSSRLPNYEQY
V gene: TRBV19; D gene: -; CDR3 protein: ASIAKGKFGYT
V gene: TRBV2; D gene: -; CDR3 protein: ASSDSNNEQF
V gene: TRBV2; D gene: TRBD1; CDR3 protein: ASSTEPGQSHEQY
V gene: TRBV29-1; D gene: -; CDR3 protein: SVAPRQHSSYEQY
V gene: TRBV9; D gene: -; CDR3 protein: ASSVSPLAKNIQY
V gene: TRBV5-6; D gene: TRBD1; CDR3 protein: ASSWGTGDTTGELF
V gene: TRBV2; D gene: TRBD2; CDR3 protein: ASSDRTSGILVVYEQY
V gene: TRBV7-2; D gene: TRBD1; CDR3 protein: ASSSLGGGEQY
V gene: TRBV15; D gene: -; CDR3 protein: ATQEGQETQY
V gene: TRBV27; D gene: TRBD2; CDR3 protein: ASSSRTSGAYEQY
V gene: TRBV27; D gene: -; CDR3 protein: ASSPRSTGELF
V gene: TRBV6-6; D gene: -; CDR3 protein: ASSVPRNTEAF
V gene: TRBV13; D gene: TRBD2; CDR3 protein: ASSAPAGIYNEQF
V gene: TRBV9; D gene: TRBD2; CDR3 protein: ASSSHLGGFGTDTQY
V gene: TRBV19; D gene: -; CDR3 protein: ATSQGKYNEQF
V gene: TRBV19; D gene: -; CDR3 protein: ASSGASNQPQH
V gene: TRBV27; D gene: -; CDR3 protein: ASSFRDSYNEQF
V gene: TRBV4-2; D gene: -; CDR3 protein: ASSHLESRGNTEAF
V gene: TRBV30; D gene: -; CDR3 protein: AWRTLEAVSYEQY
V gene: TRBV15; D gene: TRBD2; CDR3 protein: ATSRDDSGSYEQY
V gene: TRBV6-1; D gene: TRBD1; CDR3 protein: ASSGPQGGSYEQY
V gene: TRBV19; D gene: -; CDR3 protein: ASSPGGDEQY
V gene: TRBV9; D gene: -; CDR3 protein: ASSVSGGNQPQH
V gene: TRBV2; D gene: TRBD2; CDR3 protein: ASSEFEREIFIHEQF
V gene: TRBV27; D gene: -; CDR3 protein: ASSFDQGPYEQY
V gene: TRBV7-2; D gene: -; CDR3 protein: ASTWKDARGNEKLF
V gene: TRBV9; D gene: TRBD2; CDR3 protein: ASSVGAGEETQY
V gene: TRBV27; D gene: -; CDR3 protein: ASSFLPSSYEQY
V gene: TRBV4-1; D gene: TRBD2; CDR3 protein: ASSQDQGLAGDQY
V gene: TRBV4-1; D gene: -; CDR3 protein: ASSRPLGNDYGYT
V gene: TRBV11-3; D gene: -; CDR3 protein: ASSLSLTTDTQY
V gene: TRBV27; D gene: -; CDR3 protein: ASSLARGAFYEQY
V gene: TRBV11-2; D gene: TRBD1; CDR3 protein: ASSPGTGAYEQY
V gene: TRBV7-3; D gene: TRBD1; CDR3 protein: ASSLTPRTGTQETQY
V gene: TRBV13; D gene: -; CDR3 protein: ASSLGGRVAPTGELF